This T cell receptor beta chain appears in the sequencing data of a study of blood T cell repertoires in COVID-19. Across the whole study: There were acute and convalescent COVID-19 samples, and they came from the United States, Italy and Spain. PBMCs, B-cell-depleted T cells, or T cells were the source of the cDNA or gDNA that made up the material.

Authors' analysis steps: For nucleated cells, counts were estimated from reference gene primer amplification. Here immunoSEQ multiplex PCR was the method, and the copy in TCRdb shows in-frame clones only, minus some. Clone size and the V and J calls come from that table; the DNA yielded D and trimming. The table has 200,000 to 250,000 clones, around 90% seen once. The CDR3 runs to 14 residues. The V and J ends lost 7 bases and 4 bases respectively, with 14 bases between them. Germline V CDR1 and CDR2: SEHNR, FQNEAQ (reference sequence). The chain links TRBV7-9 to TRBJ1-5, with D tentatively TRBD1 (5 bases). This sequence originates from a woman in her 70s with active or convalescent COVID-19. Source material: peripheral blood. The chain's CDR3 is CASTPAGGNQPQHF. CDR3 coding DNA: TGTGCCAGCACCCCGGCGGGGGGAAATCAGCCCCAGCATTTT.